Below, 23 T cell receptor beta chains from the same sample are listed, as sequenced in a study of metastatic and nonmetastatic thyroid tumors. Nobody among the patients had been given any treatment before thyroid surgery. TCRdb reassembled clones from the PCR reads with MiXCR. The table has under 5,500 clones, around 25% seen once. Sequencing input: adjacent normal tissue. Receptors originate from a female donor with papillary thyroid cancer or a benign thyroid nodule (not recorded which). Some clones in this sample may be carry-over from other donors' samples.

The chain combines TRBV3-1 with TRBJ1-4; 8 nucleotides align to TRBD1. The V segment lost 3 bases and the J segment 8 bases; nucleotides outside the gene matches: 11. Per germline, CDR1 LGHDT and CDR2 YNNKEL (reference sequence). The CDR3 spans 16 residues. Here the CDR3 reads CASSHSVQGAREKLFF. Written as DNA, the CDR3 is TGTGCCAGCAGCCACTCTGTCCAGGGGGCTAGAGAAAAACTGTTTTTT.

The CDR3 loop is CASSMGQGDWEGSYEQYF. The CDR3 bases are TGTGCCAGCAGTATGGGACAGGGGGATTGGGAGGGATCCTACGAGCAGTACTTC. The rearrangement links TRBV28 to TRBJ2-7, with TRBD1 matching over 11 bases. Germline CDR1 is MDHEN and CDR2 is SYDVKM. Trimming cost V 5 bases and J 1 base; bases outside gene matches: 13. The CDR3 consists of 18 residues.

The CDR3 loop is CASSVPGQGRIAAYNEQFF. DNA for the CDR3: TGCGCCAGCAGTGTACCGGGACAGGGGAGGATAGCGGCCTACAATGAGCAGTTCTTC. The chain couples TRBV10-1 to TRBJ2-1; TRBD1 aligns across 10 bases. There are 19 residues in the CDR3. J gave up 2 bases and V 4 bases, and 14 bases lay outside the gene matches. The germline V gene encodes CDR1 WNHNN and CDR2 SYGVQD (reference sequence).

V and J are TRBV3-1 and TRBJ2-5, with 10 bases matching TRBD2. This CDR3 is built from 15 residues. CDR1 is LGHDT, CDR2 YNNKEL, per germline (reference sequence). V dropped 5 bases and J dropped 2; count of bases not matched to a gene: 5. The DNA of the CDR3 is TGTGCCAGCAGCAGTCGGACTAGCGGACAAGAGACCCAGTACTTC. The encoded protein is CASSSRTSGQETQYF.

The chain combines TRBV5-1 with TRBJ1-1, with D possibly being TRBD1 (5 bases). V was trimmed by 5 bases and J by 3 bases, leaving 14 bases between them. Per the germline V gene, CDR1 is SGHRS and CDR2 is YFSETQ. This CDR3 is 14 amino acids long. CDR3 loop: CASRRGYSDTEAFF. The CDR3 DNA reads TGCGCCAGCAGACGGGGGTACAGTGACACTGAAGCTTTCTTT. Full variable domain (outside the CDR3, taken from reference TRBV5-1 and TRBJ1-1): KAGVTQTPRYLIKTRGQQVTLSCSPISGHRSVSWYQQTPGQGLQFLFEYFSETQRNKGNFPGRFSGRQFSNSRSEMNVSTLELGDSALYLCASRRGYSDTEAFFGQGTRLTVV.

This chain connects TRBV5-5 to TRBJ2-5, with TRBD2 as a possible D gene (6 bases). This CDR3 spans 15 amino acids. Germline CDR1 reads SGHKS; CDR2 reads YYEKEE (reference sequence). V gave up 0 bases and J gave up 4 bases, with 13 bases separating them. CDR3 amino acids: CASSLAGTPGETQYF. CDR3 coding DNA: TGTGCCAGCAGCTTGGCCGGGACTCCAGGAGAGACCCAGTACTTC. The full variable domain, in which reference TRBV5-5 and TRBJ2-5 provide the parts outside the CDR3, is DAGVTQSPTHLIKTRGQQVTLRCSPISGHKSVSWYQQVLGQGPQFIFQYYEKEERGRGNFPDRFSARQFPNYSSELNVNALLLGDSALYLCASSLAGTPGETQYFGPGTRLLVL.

A word on this clone: An end of the junction differs from the germline gene, which may be a read error. This sample also contains other DNA sequences that code for the same CDR3. The chain uses TRBV5-1 and TRBJ2-2, with D possibly TRBD2 on 5 matching bases. Germline values: CDR1 SGHRS, CDR2 YFSETQ. The CDR3 loop spans 16 amino acids. CDR3 sequence reads: CASSPDEGWNTGELFF. The CDR3 coding sequence is TGCGCCAGCAGCCCGGACGAGGGATGGAACACCGGGGAGCTGTTCTTT.

In this sample, this clone is medium-sized (0.01 to 0.1%). This chain joins TRBV20-1 and TRBJ2-3; no clear D. Germline V lookup: CDR1 DFQATT, CDR2 SNEGSKA (reference sequence). CDR3 length: 16 amino acids. Trimming removed 0 bases at V and 1 base at J, with 14 bases between. The CDR3 sequence: CSARDGRKSGTDTQYF. The CDR3 DNA follows: TGCAGTGCTAGAGACGGGCGGAAAAGCGGCACAGATACGCAGTATTTT.

The CDR3 spells CAQQHQNTGELFF. As DNA, the CDR3 is TGTGCCCAACAGCACCAGAACACCGGGGAGCTGTTTTTT. The chain recombines TRBV30 with TRBJ2-2; no reliable D call. Between the trimmed V and J ends, which lost 8 bases and 1 base, there was a span of 11 bases. The germline gives CDR1 GTSNPN, CDR2 SVGIG (reference sequence). This CDR3 has 13 amino acids.

This clone appeared a few times. The V call is TRBV6-2 or TRBV6-3, the J call TRBJ1-1, with D uncertain. V dropped 3 bases and J dropped 9 bases, with 8 bases sitting between them. Germline assignment: CDR1 MNHEY and CDR2 SVGEGT. The CDR3 loop spans 11 amino acids. The CDR3 here is CASSYAGKAFF. CDR3 nucleotide sequence: TGTGCCAGCAGTTATGCAGGCAAAGCTTTCTTT.

This rearrangement joins TRBV20-1 to TRBJ2-5, with a weak D call TRBD1 (6 bases). Germline CDR1 DFQATT, CDR2 SNEGSKA (reference sequence). The CDR3 is made up of 13 amino acids. With 6 bases removed from V and 3 bases from J, the gap between germline ends came to 14 bases. The CDR3 coding sequence is TGCAGTGCCTTCCAGGGGAGTGAAGAGACCCAGTACTTC. It translates to CSAFQGSEETQYF.

The table lists this clone with a few counts. At one end, the junction sequence differs from germline, possibly due to a read error. The V and J genes are TRBV30 and TRBJ1-2, with D perhaps TRBD1 (5 bases). This CDR3 comprises 14 residues. Germline CDR1 reads GTSNPN; CDR2 reads SVGIG (reference sequence). CDR3 protein: CAWTRGGVNNGYTF. CDR3 nucleotide sequence: TGTGCCTGGACCCGTGGGGGGGTTAACAATGGCTACACCTTC.

J is TRBJ2-1 and V is TRBV6-1; TRBD1 might be the D (5 bases). The germline CDR1 and CDR2 sequences are MNHNS and SASEGT. The CDR3 loop spans 15 amino acids. Trimming cost V 1 base and J 5 bases, with 12 bases left between them. Here the CDR3 DNA reads TGTGCCAGCAGTGAAGGTAGGGGCTCGGACAATGAGCAGTTCTTC. Its protein is CASSEGRGSDNEQFF.

The CDR3 loop reads CSATRTGSGRQPQHF. DNA of the CDR3: TGCAGTGCAACCCGGACAGGGTCCGGAAGACAGCCCCAGCATTTT. This chain links TRBV20-1 with TRBJ1-5, with 8 bases matching TRBD1. The V gene's germline CDR1 is DFQATT and CDR2 SNEGSKA (reference sequence). The CDR3 has 15 residues. J was trimmed by 7 bases and V by 6 bases; bases with no gene match: 14.

This clone was seen a few times. The chain couples TRBV19 to TRBJ1-2; 8 nucleotides align to TRBD1. The germline gives CDR1 LNHDA, CDR2 SQIVND (reference sequence). Trimming at V came to 6 bases and at J to 6 bases, leaving 9 bases not matched to a gene. The CDR3 loop spans 14 amino acids. CDR3 coding DNA: TGTGCCAGTAGCCTTGGACAGGGCTGGGATGGCTACACCTTC. This gives the protein CASSLGQGWDGYTF.

This chain links TRBV6-1 with TRBJ1-6; possibly TRBD1 for D (6 bases). The length of the CDR3 is 15 residues. V gave up 6 bases and J gave up 4 bases, with 13 bases separating them. In germline, CDR1 is MNHNS, CDR2 SASEGT. CDR3 sequence: CASRPDRIYNSPLHF. The CDR3 nucleotides are TGTGCCAGCAGACCCGACAGGATATATAATTCACCCCTCCACTTT.

The chain employs TRBV19 and TRBJ2-3, with 11 positions matching TRBD2. CDR1 is LNHDA, CDR2 SQIVND, per germline (reference sequence). Losses at the gene ends were 6 bases for V and 0 bases for J; bases not matched to a gene: 2. This CDR3 comprises 15 residues. CDR3 bases: TGTGCCAGTAGCCGGACTAGCGGGAGCACAGATACGCAGTATTTT. It encodes CASSRTSGSTDTQYF.

This clone was observed once. Germline is not matched at one junction end, which may reflect a read error. This sequence joins TRBV4-2 and TRBJ1-2; D gene ambiguous. Germline V gene sequence: CDR1 LGHNA, CDR2 YNFKEQ. The CDR3 extends over 13 amino acids. The CDR3 protein is CVSSPGSDYGFTF. The CDR3 DNA reads TGTGTCAGCAGCCCCGGGTCAGACTATGGCTTCACCTTC.

The CDR3 is CASSSSGTSGGRTDTQYF. In DNA, the CDR3 is TGTGCCAGCAGTTCGTCCGGGACTAGCGGGGGTAGGACAGATACGCAGTATTTT. The rearrangement links TRBV28 to TRBJ2-3; TRBD2 agrees at 14 bases. V shed 4 bases and J 3 bases; nucleotides not matched to a gene: 9. The CDR3 length is 18 residues. Germline values: CDR1 MDHEN, CDR2 SYDVKM. Looking up the rest from reference TRBV28 and TRBJ2-3 gives the full variable domain: DVKVTQSSRYLVKRTGEKVFLECVQDMDHENMFWYRQDPGLGLRLIYFSYDVKMKEKGDIPEGYSVSREKKERFSLILESASTNQTSMYLCASSSSGTSGGRTDTQYFGPGTRLTVL.

Notes on this clone: The junction and the germline gene differ at one end; a read error may be behind it. This sequence joins TRBV2 and TRBJ1-6; 8 nucleotides align to TRBD1. Germline lookup yields CDR1 SNHLY and CDR2 FYNNEI. This CDR3 is 14 amino acids long. The CDR3 nucleotides read TGTGTCAGCATGAGAGACAGGGGAGGATCACCCCTCCACTTT. Amino acids: CVSMRDRGGSPLHF. Filled out from reference TRBV2 and TRBJ1-6, the complete variable domain reads EPEVTQTPSHQVTQMGQEVILRCVPISNHLYFYWYRQILGQKVEFLVSFYNNEISEKSEIFDDQFSVERPDGSNFTLKIRSTKLEDSAMYFCVSMRDRGGSPLHFGNGTRLTVT.

This clone was detected only a few times. The genes are TRBV6-5 and TRBJ1-1, with TRBD1 as a possible D gene (5 bases). V was shortened by 4 bases and J by 11 bases, with 20 bases between the two germline ends. The CDR3 sequence is 14 residues long. The germline CDR1 and CDR2 sequences are MNHEY and SVGAGI. In DNA form, the CDR3 reads TGTGCCAGCAGTTTCCCTGTGACAGCTTCCCTTGCTTTCTTT. Translating it yields CASSFPVTASLAFF.

In DNA, the CDR3 is TGTGCCAGCAGTTTAACAGGGGGCGTTGAAGCTTTCTTT. It specifies CASSLTGGVEAFF. The rearrangement uses TRBV6-5 and TRBJ1-1; 9 bases map to TRBD1. This CDR3 has 13 amino acids. Losses at the gene ends were 4 bases for V and 7 bases for J; bases not matched to a gene: 4. Germline CDR1 reads MNHEY; CDR2 reads SVGAGI.

As to this clone: No conserved phenylalanine or tryptophan ends this CDR3, so it is likely a read error. The DNA is left out, because the CDR3 cannot be placed on it with certainty; the CDR3 is given as TCRdb lists it. The chain combines TRBV20-1 with TRBJ2-5; no check of the table's D call, TRBD1, against the DNA was made. The CDR3 totals 15 residues, both ends included. Germline V gene data show CDR1 as DFQATT and CDR2 as SNEGSKA (reference sequence). The chain's CDR3 is CSAIRQANSPLHFGN.